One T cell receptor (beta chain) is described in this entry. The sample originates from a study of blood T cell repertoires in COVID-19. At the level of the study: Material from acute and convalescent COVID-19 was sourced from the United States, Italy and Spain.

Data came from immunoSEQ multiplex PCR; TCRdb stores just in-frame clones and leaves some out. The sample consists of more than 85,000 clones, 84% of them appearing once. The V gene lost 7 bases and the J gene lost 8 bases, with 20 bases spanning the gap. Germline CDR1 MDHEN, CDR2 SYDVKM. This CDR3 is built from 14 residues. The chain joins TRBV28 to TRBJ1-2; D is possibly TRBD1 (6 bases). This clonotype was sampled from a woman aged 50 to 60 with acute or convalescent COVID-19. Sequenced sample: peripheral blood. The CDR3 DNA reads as TGTGCCAGCACCCTTCGAGGGGGTTTCGGGGGCTACACCTTC. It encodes CASTLRGGFGGYTF.